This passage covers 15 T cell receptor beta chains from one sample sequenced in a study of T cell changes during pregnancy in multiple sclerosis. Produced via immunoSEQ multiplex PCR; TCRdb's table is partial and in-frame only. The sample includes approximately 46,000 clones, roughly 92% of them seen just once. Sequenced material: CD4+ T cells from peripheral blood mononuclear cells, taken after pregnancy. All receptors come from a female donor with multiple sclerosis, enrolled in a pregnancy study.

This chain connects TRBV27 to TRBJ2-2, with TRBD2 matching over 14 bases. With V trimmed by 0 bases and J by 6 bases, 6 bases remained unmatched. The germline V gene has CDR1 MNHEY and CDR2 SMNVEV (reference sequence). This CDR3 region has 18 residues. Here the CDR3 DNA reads TGTGCCAGCAGTTTATCGGGACTAGCGGGAGTCGGGGCCGGGGAGCTGTTTTTT. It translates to CASSLSGLAGVGAGELFF.

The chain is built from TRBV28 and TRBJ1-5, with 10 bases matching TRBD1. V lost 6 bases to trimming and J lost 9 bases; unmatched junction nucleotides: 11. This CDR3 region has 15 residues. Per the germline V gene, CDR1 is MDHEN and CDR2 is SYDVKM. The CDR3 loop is CASSLGRDRGLPQHF. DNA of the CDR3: TGTGCCAGCAGCTTAGGGCGGGACAGGGGTTTGCCCCAGCATTTT.

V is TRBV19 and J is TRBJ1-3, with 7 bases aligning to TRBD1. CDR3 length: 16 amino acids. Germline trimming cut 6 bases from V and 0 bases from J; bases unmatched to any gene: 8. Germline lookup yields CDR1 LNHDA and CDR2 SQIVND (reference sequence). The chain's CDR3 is CASSDNRGLSGNTIYF. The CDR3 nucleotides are TGTGCCAGTAGCGACAACAGGGGCCTCTCTGGAAACACCATATATTTT.

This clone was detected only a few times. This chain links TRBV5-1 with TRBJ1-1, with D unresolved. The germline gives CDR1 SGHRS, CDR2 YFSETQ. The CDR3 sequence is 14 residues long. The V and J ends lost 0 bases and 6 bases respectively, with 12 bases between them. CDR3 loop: CASSLAAGFAEAFF. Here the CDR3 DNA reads TGCGCCAGCAGCTTGGCGGCGGGGTTCGCTGAAGCTTTCTTT.

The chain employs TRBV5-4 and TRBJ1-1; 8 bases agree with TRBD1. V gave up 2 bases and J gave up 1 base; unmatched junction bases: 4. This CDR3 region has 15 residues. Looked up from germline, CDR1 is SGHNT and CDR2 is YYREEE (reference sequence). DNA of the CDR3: TGTGCCAGCAGCTTTGGCAGGGGGCGGAACACTGAAGCTTTCTTT. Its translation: CASSFGRGRNTEAFF. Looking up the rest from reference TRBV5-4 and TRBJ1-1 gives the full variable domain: ETGVTQSPTHLIKTRGQQVTLRCSSQSGHNTVSWYQQALGQGPQFIFQYYREEENGRGNFPPRFSGLQFPNYSSELNVNALELDDSALYLCASSFGRGRNTEAFFGQGTRLTVV.

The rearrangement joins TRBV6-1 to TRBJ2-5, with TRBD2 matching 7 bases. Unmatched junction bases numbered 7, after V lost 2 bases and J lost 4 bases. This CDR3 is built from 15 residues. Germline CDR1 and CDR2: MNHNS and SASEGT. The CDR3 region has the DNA TGTGCCAGCAGTGAATGGGAGGGAGAAGGAGAGACCCAGTACTTC. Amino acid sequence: CASSEWEGEGETQYF.

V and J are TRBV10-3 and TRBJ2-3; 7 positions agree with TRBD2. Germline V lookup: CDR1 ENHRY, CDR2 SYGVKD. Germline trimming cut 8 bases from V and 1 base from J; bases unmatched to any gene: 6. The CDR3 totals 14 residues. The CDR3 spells CAICRLAGTDTQYF. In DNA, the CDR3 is TGTGCCATCTGCCGACTAGCAGGCACAGATACGCAGTATTTT.

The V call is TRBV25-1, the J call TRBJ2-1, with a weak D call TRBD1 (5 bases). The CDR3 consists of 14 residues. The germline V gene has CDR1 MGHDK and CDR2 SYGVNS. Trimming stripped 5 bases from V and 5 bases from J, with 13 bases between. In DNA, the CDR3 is TGTGCCAGCAGTAGACAGACGAGTCACAATGAGCAGTTCTTC. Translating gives CASSRQTSHNEQFF. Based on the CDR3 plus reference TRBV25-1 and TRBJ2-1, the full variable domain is EADIYQTPRYLVIGTGKKITLECSQTMGHDKMYWYQQDPGMELHLIHYSYGVNSTEKGDLSSESTVSRIRTEHFPLTLESARPSHTSQYLCASSRQTSHNEQFFGPGTRLTVL.

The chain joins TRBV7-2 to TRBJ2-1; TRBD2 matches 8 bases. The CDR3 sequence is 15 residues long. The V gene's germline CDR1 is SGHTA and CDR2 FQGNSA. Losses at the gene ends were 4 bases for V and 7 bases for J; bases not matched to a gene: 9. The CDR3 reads CASSYHGTSGNEQFF. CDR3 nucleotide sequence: TGTGCCAGCAGCTACCACGGGACTAGTGGAAATGAGCAGTTCTTC.

The CDR3 DNA reads as TGCAGCGTTGAAGTGGTGGGACAGGGTTTGGGTGAGCAGTACTTC. Its translation is CSVEVVGQGLGEQYF. The chain couples TRBV29-1 to TRBJ2-7, with 9 positions matching TRBD1. V dropped 1 base and J dropped 7; count of bases not matched to a gene: 11. The CDR3 has 15 amino acids. CDR1 and CDR2 (germline): SQVTM, ANQGSEA.

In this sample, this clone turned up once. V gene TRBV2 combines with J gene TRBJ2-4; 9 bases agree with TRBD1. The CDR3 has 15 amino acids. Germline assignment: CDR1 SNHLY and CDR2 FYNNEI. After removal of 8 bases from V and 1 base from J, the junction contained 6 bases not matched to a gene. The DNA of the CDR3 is TGTGCCAGCGCCTCACAGGGGGCGGCCAAAAACATTCAGTACTTC. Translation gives CASASQGAAKNIQYF.

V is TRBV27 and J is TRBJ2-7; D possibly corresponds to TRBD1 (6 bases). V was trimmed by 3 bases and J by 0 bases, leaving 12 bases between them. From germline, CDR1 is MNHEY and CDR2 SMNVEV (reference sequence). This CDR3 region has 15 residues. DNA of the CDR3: TGTGCCAGCAGTTTCCAGCAGGGGCCCTCCTACGAGCAGTACTTC. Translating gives CASSFQQGPSYEQYF.

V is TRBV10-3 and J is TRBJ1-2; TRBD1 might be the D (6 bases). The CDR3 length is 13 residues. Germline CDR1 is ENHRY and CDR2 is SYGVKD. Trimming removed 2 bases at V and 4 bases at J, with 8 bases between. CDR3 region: CAISERTAYGYTF. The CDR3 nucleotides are TGTGCCATCAGTGAGCGGACAGCCTATGGCTACACCTTC.

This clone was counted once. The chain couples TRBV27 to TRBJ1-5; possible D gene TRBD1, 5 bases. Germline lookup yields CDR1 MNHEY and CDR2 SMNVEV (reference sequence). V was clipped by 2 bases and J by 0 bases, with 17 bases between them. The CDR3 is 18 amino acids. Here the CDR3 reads CASSLRGSGGPSNQPQHF. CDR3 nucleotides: TGTGCCAGCAGTTTAAGAGGTTCGGGGGGTCCTAGCAATCAGCCCCAGCATTTT.

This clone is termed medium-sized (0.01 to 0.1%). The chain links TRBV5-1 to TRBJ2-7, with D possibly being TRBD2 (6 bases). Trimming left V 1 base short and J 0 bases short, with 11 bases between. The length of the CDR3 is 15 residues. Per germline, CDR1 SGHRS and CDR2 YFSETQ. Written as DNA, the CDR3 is TGCGCCAGCAGCTTGAGCCCCGGGGGCTCCTACGAGCAGTACTTC. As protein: CASSLSPGGSYEQYF.